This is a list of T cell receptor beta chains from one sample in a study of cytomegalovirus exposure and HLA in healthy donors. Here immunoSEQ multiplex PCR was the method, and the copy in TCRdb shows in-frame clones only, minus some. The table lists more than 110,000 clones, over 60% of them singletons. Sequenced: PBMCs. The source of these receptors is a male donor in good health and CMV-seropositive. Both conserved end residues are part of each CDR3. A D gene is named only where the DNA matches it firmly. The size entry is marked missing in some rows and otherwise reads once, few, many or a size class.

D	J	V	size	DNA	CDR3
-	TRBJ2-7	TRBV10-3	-	TGTGCCATCAGTTCCCTCGGGTCCCCCTACGAGCAGTACTTC	CAISSLGSPYEQYF
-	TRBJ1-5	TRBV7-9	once	TGTGCCAGCAGCTTACCCGACCTAGGGGATTATAGCAATCAGCCCCAGCATTTT	CASSLPDLGDYSNQPQHF
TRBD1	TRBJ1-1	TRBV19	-	TGTGCCACCAGGGACAGGGGGGACTTCATGAACACTGAAGCTTTCTTT	CATRDRGDFMNTEAFF
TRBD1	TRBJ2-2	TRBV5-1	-	TGCGCCAGCAGCCCCGGTCGGACAGGGGGGATGGCCGGGGAGCTGTTTTTT	CASSPGRTGGMAGELFF
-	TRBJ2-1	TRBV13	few	TGTGCCAGCAGCCAGACTATGGTTGAGCAGTTCTTC	CASSQTMVEQFF
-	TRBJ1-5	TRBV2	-	TGTGCCAGCAGTTCGATCCTAGGCAATCAGCCCCAGCATTTT	CASSSILGNQPQHF
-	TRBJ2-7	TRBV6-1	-	TGTGCCAGCAGTGTAGAGGGCTCCCAACCCTACGAGCAGTACTTC	CASSVEGSQPYEQYF
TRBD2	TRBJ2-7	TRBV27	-	TGTGCCAGCAGTTTAGTACGGGCGGGAGATAGGTACGAGCAGTACTTC	CASSLVRAGDRYEQYF
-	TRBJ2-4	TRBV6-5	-	TGTGCCAGCAGTCCGTCAGGGTTGAGTTTTAACATTCAGTACTTC	CASSPSGLSFNIQYF
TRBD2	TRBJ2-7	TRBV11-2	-	TGTGCCAGCAGGGGGGGGACTAGCGGGGGCTACGAGCAGTACTTC	CASRGGTSGGYEQYF
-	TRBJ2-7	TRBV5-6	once	TGTGCCAGCAGCTTTGGGGCTTCCTACGAGCAGTACTTC	CASSFGASYEQYF
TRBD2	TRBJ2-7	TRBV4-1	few	TGCGCCAGCAGCCAAGATAGGCTGGTAGCGGGAGGCTCTCCCTACGAGCAGTACTTC	CASSQDRLVAGGSPYEQYF
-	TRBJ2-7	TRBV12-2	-	TGTGCAAGTCGCCCAGACAGTATTTTGTCCTACGAGCAGTACTTC	CASRPDSILSYEQYF
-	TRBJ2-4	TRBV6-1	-	TGTGCCAGCATAGATGGCAGGGTCGAAAACATTCAGTACTTC	CASIDGRVENIQYF
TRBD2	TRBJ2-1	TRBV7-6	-	TGTGCCAGCAGCTCTCAGTGGGGACTAGCGGCCTACAATGAGCAGTTCTTC	CASSSQWGLAAYNEQFF
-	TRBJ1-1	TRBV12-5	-	TGTGCTAGTGGTTTGGAGGGGGGGACTGAAGCTTTCTTT	CASGLEGGTEAFF
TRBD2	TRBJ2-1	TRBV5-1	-	TGCGCCAGCGGACTAGCGGGGGGGCTCTCCGCGCACGAGCAGTTCTTC	CASGLAGGLSAHEQFF
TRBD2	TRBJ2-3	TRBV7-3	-	TGTGCCAGCAGCCCCGAAGCGGGAGCCTGGGTAGATACGCAGTATTTT	CASSPEAGAWVDTQYF
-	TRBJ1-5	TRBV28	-	TGTGCCATCAGCAGGGTGGGAAGCAATCAGCCCCAGCATTTT	CAISRVGSNQPQHF
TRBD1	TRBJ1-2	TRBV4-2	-	TGTGCCAGCAGCCAATCCGAACCGGGACAGATCTCTAACTATGGCTACACCTTC	CASSQSEPGQISNYGYTF
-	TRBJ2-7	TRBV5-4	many	TGTGCCAGCAGCTTGGCTCCAGGGCACTACGAGCAGTACTTC	CASSLAPGHYEQYF
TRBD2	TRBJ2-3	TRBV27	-	TGTGCCAGCAGTTTCTTTAGCGGGAGCACAGATACGCAGTATTTT	CASSFFSGSTDTQYF
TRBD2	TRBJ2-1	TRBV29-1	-	TGCAGCGTTGGTGACATTCAAAGGACTAGCGGGCGTCCCCCTGGGCAGTTCTTC	CSVGDIQRTSGRPPGQFF
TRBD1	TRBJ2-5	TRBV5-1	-	TGCGCCAGCAGCGCGCGACAGGGGGCAGAGACCCAGTACTTC	CASSARQGAETQYF
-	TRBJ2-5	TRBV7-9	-	TGTGCCAGCAGCTTACAGGATAACCGGGAGACCCAGTACTTC	CASSLQDNRETQYF
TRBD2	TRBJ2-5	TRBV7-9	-	TGTGCCAGCAGCCACGGGACTAGCGGGGACGGTGGAGAGACCCAGTACTTC	CASSHGTSGDGGETQYF
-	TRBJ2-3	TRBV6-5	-	TGTGCCAGCAGTTACTATCAGGGAAGCACAGATACGCAGTATTTT	CASSYYQGSTDTQYF
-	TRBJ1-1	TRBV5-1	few	TGCGCCAGCAGCTTGGGGGGGGAAACTGAAGCTTTCTTT	CASSLGGETEAFF
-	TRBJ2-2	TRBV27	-	TGTGCCAGCAGTTTAGGGGCAGGGCTGAACACCGGGGAGCTGTTTTTT	CASSLGAGLNTGELFF
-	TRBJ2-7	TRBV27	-	TGTGCCAGCAGTGGGGCACTAGCACCCAACGAGCAGTACTTC	CASSGALAPNEQYF
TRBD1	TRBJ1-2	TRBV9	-	TGTGCCAGCAGCGCTGGGACAGAACAGGGCATCTATGGCTACACCTTC	CASSAGTEQGIYGYTF
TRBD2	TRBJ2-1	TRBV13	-	TGTGCCAGCAGCTCCGGGACTAGCGGGAGGGCCTATGAGCAGTTCTTC	CASSSGTSGRAYEQFF
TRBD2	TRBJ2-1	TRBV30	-	TGTGCCTGGAGTGTAGAGCGGGACCCCTTGAGGGATGAGCAGTTCTTC	CAWSVERDPLRDEQFF
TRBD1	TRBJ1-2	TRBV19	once	TGTGCCAGTAGTTTCCTTTGGGGACAGGGAGGAGATGGCTACACCTTC	CASSFLWGQGGDGYTF
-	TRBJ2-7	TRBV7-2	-	TGTGCCAGCCAGACTGACAGGTCCTACGAGCAGTACTTC	CASQTDRSYEQYF
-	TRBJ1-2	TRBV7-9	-	TGTGCCAGCAGCTTACAAGCGACTAACTATGGCTACACCTTC	CASSLQATNYGYTF
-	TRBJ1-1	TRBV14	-	TGTGCCAGCAGCCAATATTTTGAAGCTTTCTTT	CASSQYFEAFF
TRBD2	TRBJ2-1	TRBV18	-	TGCGCCAGCTCACTTAACGGGGGGGCCGATGAGCAGTTCTTC	CASSLNGGADEQFF
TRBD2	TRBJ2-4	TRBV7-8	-	TGTGCCAGCAGCTTAGCCCTAGCGGAGACCAAAAACATTCAGTACTTC	CASSLALAETKNIQYF
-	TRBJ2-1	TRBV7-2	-	TGTGCCAGCAGCTTTCCCGATAGGGCGGGGTCTAGCTCCTACAATGAGCAGTTCTTC	CASSFPDRAGSSSYNEQFF
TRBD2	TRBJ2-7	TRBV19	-	TGTGCCAGTAGTATTGTGGCTAGCGGGAGCCACGAGCAGTACTTC	CASSIVASGSHEQYF
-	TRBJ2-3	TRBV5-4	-	TGTGCCAGCAGCTTCTCCAGGGCAGATACGCAGTATTTT	CASSFSRADTQYF
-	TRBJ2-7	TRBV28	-	TGTGCCAGCAGTTTCGCGGCCAAAAGCTACGAGCAGTACTTC	CASSFAAKSYEQYF
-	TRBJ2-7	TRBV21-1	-	TGTGCCAGCACCCAGGACAGGGTTTCCTACGAGCAGTACTTC	CASTQDRVSYEQYF
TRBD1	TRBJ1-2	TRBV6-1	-	TGTGCCAGCAGTGAAGCTTCGACAGGGATCTATGGCTACACCTTC	CASSEASTGIYGYTF